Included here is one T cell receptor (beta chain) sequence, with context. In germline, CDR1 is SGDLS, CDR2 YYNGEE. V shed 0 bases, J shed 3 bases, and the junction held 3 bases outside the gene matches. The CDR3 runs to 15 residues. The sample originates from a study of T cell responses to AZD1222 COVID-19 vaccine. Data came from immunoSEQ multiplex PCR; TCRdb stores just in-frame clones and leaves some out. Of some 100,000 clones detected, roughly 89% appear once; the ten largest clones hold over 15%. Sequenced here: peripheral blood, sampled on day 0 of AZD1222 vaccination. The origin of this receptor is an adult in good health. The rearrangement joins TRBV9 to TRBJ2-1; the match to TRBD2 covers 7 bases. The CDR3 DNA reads TGTGCCAGCAGCGTAGCTACGGGGGGCTACAATGAGCAGTTCTTC. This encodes CASSVATGGYNEQFF.